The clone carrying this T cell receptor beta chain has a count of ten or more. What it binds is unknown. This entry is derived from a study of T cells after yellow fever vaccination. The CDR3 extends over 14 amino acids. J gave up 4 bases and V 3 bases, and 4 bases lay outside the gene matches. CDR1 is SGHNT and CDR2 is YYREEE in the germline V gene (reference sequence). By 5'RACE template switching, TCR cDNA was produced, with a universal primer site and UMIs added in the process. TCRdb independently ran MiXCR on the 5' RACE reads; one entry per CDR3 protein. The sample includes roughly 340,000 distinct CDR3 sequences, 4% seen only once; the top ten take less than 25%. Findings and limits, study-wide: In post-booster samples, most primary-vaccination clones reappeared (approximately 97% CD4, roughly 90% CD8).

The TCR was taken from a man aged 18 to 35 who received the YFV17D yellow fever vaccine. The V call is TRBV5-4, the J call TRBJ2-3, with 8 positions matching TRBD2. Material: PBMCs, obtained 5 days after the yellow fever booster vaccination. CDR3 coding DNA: TGTGCCAGCAGCTCCCGGGGGGGGGCAGATACGCAGTATTTT. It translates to CASSSRGGADTQYF.